Presented here are 15 T cell receptor beta chains from one specimen sequenced in a study of response to subunit inactivated influenza vaccine. TCRdb called the RT-PCR reads again in MiXCR, with one record for every CDR3 protein. The sample yields just under 550,000 distinct CDR3 sequences, approximately 22% seen once. The same sample was also used in a study of T cells expressing NK-cell markers. That source adds: 5'RACE template switching with UMIs generated TCR beta cDNA.

The source material was CD4+ T cells sorted from PBMCs, sampled 12 days after vaccination. Every receptor here comes from a man in his forties or fifties who received an inactivated influenza vaccine.

This clonotype was detected only a few times. The gene calls are TRBV4-3 and TRBJ2-1, with 10 positions matching TRBD1. The CDR3 has 17 residues. The ends lost 2 bases at V and 7 bases at J; junction bases unmatched: 11. Germline CDR1 is LGHNA and CDR2 is YSLEER. The CDR3 DNA reads TGCGCCAGCAGCCAATTTTATACCGGGACAGGGGTTAATGAGCAGTTCTTC. This translates into CASSQFYTGTGVNEQFF.

The rearrangement links TRBV4-3 to TRBJ2-5; unclear D gene. Trimming left V 0 bases short and J 3 bases short, with 8 bases between. The CDR3 has 14 residues. Germline V CDR1 and CDR2: LGHNA, YSLEER. CDR3 sequence: CASSQDLPKETQYF. The CDR3 DNA follows: TGCGCCAGCAGCCAAGATCTACCCAAAGAGACCCAGTACTTC.

The gene calls are TRBV6-1 and TRBJ2-2; 12 bases align to TRBD2. CDR3 length: 17 amino acids. Germline V gene data show CDR1 as MNHNS and CDR2 as SASEGT. Trimming cost V 6 bases and J 4 bases; bases outside gene matches: 9. The CDR3 DNA reads as TGTGCCAGCAGAACTAGCGGGAGGACCATTGGCACCGGGGAGCTGTTTTTT. Translating gives CASRTSGRTIGTGELFF.

A few counts support this clonotype. V and J are TRBV25-1 and TRBJ2-5; 9 nucleotides line up with TRBD1. Germline CDR1 and CDR2: MGHDK and SYGVNS. This CDR3 is built from 13 residues. The ends lost 4 bases at V and 4 bases at J; junction bases unmatched: 1. In DNA form, the CDR3 reads TGTGCCAGCAGTGTGACAGGGGGAGAGACCCAGTACTTC. Translated, it gives CASSVTGGETQYF.

This clonotype was found a few times. This rearrangement joins TRBV27 to TRBJ2-1; the D is unclear. This CDR3 comprises 16 residues. Trimming cost V 5 bases and J 9 bases, with 23 bases left between them. Germline V lookup: CDR1 MNHEY, CDR2 SMNVEV (reference sequence). CDR3 region: CASSRNPTPVISEQFF. CDR3 nucleotide sequence: TGTGCCAGCAGTAGAAACCCGACCCCCGTCATTTCTGAGCAGTTCTTC.

J is TRBJ1-2 and V is TRBV6-2 or TRBV6-3, with 9 bases fitting TRBD1. The CDR3 is 17 amino acids. Germline V CDR1 and CDR2: MNHEY, SVGEGT. V shed 0 bases and J 0 bases; nucleotides not matched to a gene: 5. The CDR3 coding sequence is TGTGCCAGCAGTTACTCGGGACAGGGAGGCGCTAACTATGGCTACACCTTC. Protein sequence: CASSYSGQGGANYGYTF.

This clonotype was seen only a few times. The J gene is TRBJ2-1, the V gene TRBV7-6, with a possible D match to TRBD2 (5 bases). CDR1 SGHVS and CDR2 FNYEAQ come from the germline V gene. V was cut by 1 base and J by 6 bases, with 16 bases left in between. The CDR3 length is 16 residues. CDR3 coding DNA: TGTGCCAGCAGCTTAGGAGGGTTCCAAAAGAGCAATGAGCAGTTCTTC. Residues: CASSLGGFQKSNEQFF.

Only a few counts were recorded for this clonotype. One end of the junction is discordant with germline, which a read error may explain. The chain carries TRBV14 and TRBJ2-7, with TRBD1 as a possible D gene (6 bases). The CDR3 totals 15 residues. The germline V gene encodes CDR1 SGHDN and CDR2 FVKESK. CDR3 sequence: CVSSQDLWTDYEQYF. CDR3 coding DNA: TGTGTCAGCAGCCAAGATCTATGGACAGACTACGAGCAGTACTTC.

This clonotype occurred a few times. The V gene is TRBV9, the J gene TRBJ2-3; the match to TRBD1 covers 9 bases. With V trimmed by 1 base and J by 2 bases, 5 bases remained unmatched. The CDR3 is 16 amino acids. Germline V gene data show CDR1 as SGDLS and CDR2 as YYNGEE. CDR3 region: CASSVTGQGYTDTQYF. In nucleotides, the CDR3 is TGTGCCAGCAGCGTAACTGGACAGGGGTACACAGATACGCAGTATTTT.

The chain is built from TRBV7-6 and TRBJ2-7; 8 nucleotides match TRBD2. This CDR3 region has 17 residues. Germline trimming cut 3 bases from V and 6 bases from J; bases unmatched to any gene: 16. CDR1 and CDR2 (germline): SGHVS, FNYEAQ. CDR3 in DNA: TGTGCCAGCAGCTTGGTCGGGACTAGGGGCTCTCGGGGCGAGCAGTACTTC. This sequence encodes CASSLVGTRGSRGEQYF.

This clonotype was counted many times. The rearrangement uses TRBV14 and TRBJ1-4; D remains ambiguous. Germline V CDR1 and CDR2: SGHDN, FVKESK. CDR3 size: 15 residues. The V gene lost 0 bases and the J gene lost 4 bases, with 9 bases spanning the gap. CDR3 amino acids: CASSQEVAFNEKLFF. The CDR3 region has the DNA TGTGCCAGCAGCCAAGAGGTGGCTTTTAATGAAAAACTGTTTTTT.

This clonotype has more than one count but fewer than ten. V and J are TRBV5-5 and TRBJ2-3; 7 bases are a match to TRBD2. The junction had 12 bases not matched to a gene; V was cut back by 0 bases and J by 2 bases. Germline V CDR1 and CDR2: SGHKS, YYEKEE (reference sequence). This CDR3 comprises 18 residues. CDR3 residues: CASSLVVRLADHTDTQYF. Written as DNA, the CDR3 is TGTGCCAGCAGCTTGGTCGTAAGGCTAGCGGATCACACAGATACGCAGTATTTT.

The V call is TRBV11-1, the J call TRBJ2-2; D is perhaps TRBD1 (5 bases). Trimming cost V 5 bases and J 8 bases, with 15 bases left between them. This CDR3 contains 14 residues. CDR1 is SGHAT, CDR2 FQDESV, per germline (reference sequence). DNA of the CDR3: TGTGCCAGCAGCCCAAAGGGGATATCTGGGGAGCTGTTTTTT. It yields the protein CASSPKGISGELFF.

This chain links TRBV29-1 with TRBJ2-5, with 10 bases matching TRBD2. The CDR3 contains 13 residues. V lost 5 bases to trimming and J lost 5 bases; unmatched junction nucleotides: 5. Germline values: CDR1 SQVTM, CDR2 ANQGSEA. CDR3 loop: CSVPSGSRETQYF. CDR3 DNA: TGCAGCGTTCCTAGCGGGAGTAGGGAGACCCAGTACTTC.

The chain links TRBV5-6 to TRBJ2-5, with TRBD2 identical over 9 bases. The CDR3 covers 14 residues. Per the germline V gene, CDR1 is SGHDT and CDR2 is YYEEEE. J was trimmed by 7 bases and V by 6 bases; bases with no gene match: 10. DNA of the CDR3: TGTGCCAGCAAGAAGACTAGCGGTCGATGGACCCAGTACTTC. It encodes CASKKTSGRWTQYF.